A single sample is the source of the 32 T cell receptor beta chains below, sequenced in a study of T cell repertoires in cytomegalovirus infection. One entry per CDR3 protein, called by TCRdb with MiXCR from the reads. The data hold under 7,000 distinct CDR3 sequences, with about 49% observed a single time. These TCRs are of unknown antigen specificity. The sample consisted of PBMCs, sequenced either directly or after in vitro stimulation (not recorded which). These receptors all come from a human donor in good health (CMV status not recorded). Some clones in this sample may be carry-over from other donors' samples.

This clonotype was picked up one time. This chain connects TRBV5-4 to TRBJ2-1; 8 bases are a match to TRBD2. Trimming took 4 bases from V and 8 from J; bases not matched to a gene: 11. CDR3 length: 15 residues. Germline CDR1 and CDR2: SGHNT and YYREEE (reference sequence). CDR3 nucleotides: TGTGCCAGCAGCCCCTTGGGACTAGTGAACGATGAGCAGTTCTTC. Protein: CASSPLGLVNDEQFF. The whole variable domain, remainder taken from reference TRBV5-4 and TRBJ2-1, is ETGVTQSPTHLIKTRGQQVTLRCSSQSGHNTVSWYQQALGQGPQFIFQYYREEENGRGNFPPRFSGLQFPNYSSELNVNALELDDSALYLCASSPLGLVNDEQFFGPGTRLTVL.

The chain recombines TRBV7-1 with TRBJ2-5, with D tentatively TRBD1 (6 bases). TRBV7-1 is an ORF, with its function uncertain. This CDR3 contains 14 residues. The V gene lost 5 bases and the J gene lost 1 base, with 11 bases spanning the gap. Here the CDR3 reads CASSRTGSQETQYF. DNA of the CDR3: TGTGCCAGCAGCCGTACAGGGAGCCAAGAGACCCAGTACTTC.

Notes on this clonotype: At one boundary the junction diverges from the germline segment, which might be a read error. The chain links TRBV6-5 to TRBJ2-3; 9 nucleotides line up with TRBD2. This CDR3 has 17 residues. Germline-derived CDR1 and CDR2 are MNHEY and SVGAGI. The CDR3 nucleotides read TGTGCCAGAAGTTACTCAGCGCTAGCGGGATATGCAGATACGCCGTATTTT. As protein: CARSYSALAGYADTPYF.

CDR3 bases: TGTGCCAGCAGCCCTCGAAGGGACATGAAAAACACTGAAGCTTTCTTT. This gives the protein CASSPRRDMKNTEAFF. This chain joins TRBV7-6 and TRBJ1-1, with TRBD1 as a possible D gene (6 bases). The CDR3 contains 16 residues. The V gene lost 5 bases and the J gene lost 2 bases, with 18 bases spanning the gap. Germline CDR1 and CDR2: SGHVS and FNYEAQ.

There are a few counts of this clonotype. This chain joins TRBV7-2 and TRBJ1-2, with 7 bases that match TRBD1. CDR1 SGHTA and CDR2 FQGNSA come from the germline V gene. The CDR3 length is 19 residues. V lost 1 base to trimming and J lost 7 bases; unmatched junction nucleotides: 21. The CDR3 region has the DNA TGTGCCAGCAGCTTAGGGGACGTCACTCAGACAGGGTTGGGTCGTGGCTACACCTTC. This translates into CASSLGDVTQTGLGRGYTF.

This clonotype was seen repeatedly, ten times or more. In nucleotides, the CDR3 is TGTGCCAGCAGCTTAGCATACACCGGGGAGCTGTTTTTT. Translation: CASSLAYTGELFF. J is TRBJ2-2 and V is TRBV7-9, with no clear D. CDR3 length: 13 amino acids. Germline V CDR1 and CDR2: SEHNR, FQNEAQ (reference sequence). V lost 0 bases and J lost 3, with 2 bases in between.

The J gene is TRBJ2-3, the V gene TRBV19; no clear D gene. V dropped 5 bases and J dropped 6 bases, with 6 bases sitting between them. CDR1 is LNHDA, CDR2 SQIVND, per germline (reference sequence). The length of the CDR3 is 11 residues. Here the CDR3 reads CASSHSDTQYF. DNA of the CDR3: TGTGCCAGTAGTCATTCCGATACGCAGTATTTT.

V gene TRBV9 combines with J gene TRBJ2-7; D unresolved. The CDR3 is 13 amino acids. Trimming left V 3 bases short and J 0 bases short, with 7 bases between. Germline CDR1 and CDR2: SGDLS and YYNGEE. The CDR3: CASSGYNSYEQYF. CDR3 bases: TGTGCCAGCAGCGGTTATAACTCCTACGAGCAGTACTTC.

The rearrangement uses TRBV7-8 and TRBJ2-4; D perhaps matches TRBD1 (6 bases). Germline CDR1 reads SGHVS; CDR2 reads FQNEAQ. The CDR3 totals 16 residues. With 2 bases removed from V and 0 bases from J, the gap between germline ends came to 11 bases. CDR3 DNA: TGTGCCAGCAGCTTAATCCAGGGGCCAGCCAAAAACATTCAGTACTTC. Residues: CASSLIQGPAKNIQYF.

In DNA, the CDR3 is TGTGCCAGCAGTTTCCCCACACATAACTATGGCTACACCTTC. Its protein product is CASSFPTHNYGYTF. This sequence joins TRBV28 and TRBJ1-2; D unclear. CDR1 and CDR2 (germline): MDHEN, SYDVKM. Trimming cost V 3 bases and J 1 base, with 9 bases left between them. The CDR3 spans 14 residues.

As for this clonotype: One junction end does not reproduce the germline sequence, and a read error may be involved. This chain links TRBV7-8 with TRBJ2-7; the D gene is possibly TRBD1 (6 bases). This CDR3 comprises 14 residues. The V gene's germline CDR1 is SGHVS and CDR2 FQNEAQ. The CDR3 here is CARSWDTPVYDQYF. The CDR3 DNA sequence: TGTGCCAGAAGCTGGGACACCCCTGTCTACGATCAGTACTTC.

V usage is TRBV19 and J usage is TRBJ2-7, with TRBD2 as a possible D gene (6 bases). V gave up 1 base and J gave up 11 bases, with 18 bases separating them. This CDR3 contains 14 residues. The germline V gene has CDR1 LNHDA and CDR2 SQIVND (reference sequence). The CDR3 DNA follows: TGTGCCAGTAGTATAGCGGGAGTAGCCTACGATGAGTACGTC. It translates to CASSIAGVAYDEYV.

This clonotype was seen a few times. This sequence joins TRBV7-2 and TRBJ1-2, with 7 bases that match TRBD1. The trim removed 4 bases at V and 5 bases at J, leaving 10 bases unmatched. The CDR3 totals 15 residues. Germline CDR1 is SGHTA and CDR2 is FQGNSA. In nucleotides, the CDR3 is TGTGCCAGCAGCTATACGGCCGGGACAGAGTATGGCTACACCTTC. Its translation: CASSYTAGTEYGYTF.

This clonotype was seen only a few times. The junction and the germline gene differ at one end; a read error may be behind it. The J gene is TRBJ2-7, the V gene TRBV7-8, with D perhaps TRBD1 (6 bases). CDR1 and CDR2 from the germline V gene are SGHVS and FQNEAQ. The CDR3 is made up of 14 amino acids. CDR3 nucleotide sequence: TGTGCCAGCAGCTGGGACACCCATGGCTACGATCAGTACTTC. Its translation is CASSWDTHGYDQYF. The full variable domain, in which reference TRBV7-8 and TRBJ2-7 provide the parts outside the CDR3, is GAGVSQSPRYKVAKRGQDVALRCDPISGHVSLFWYQQALGQGPEFLTYFQNEAQLDKSGLPSDRFFAERPEGSVSTLKIQRTQQEDSAVYLCASSWDTHGYDQYFGPGTRLTVT.

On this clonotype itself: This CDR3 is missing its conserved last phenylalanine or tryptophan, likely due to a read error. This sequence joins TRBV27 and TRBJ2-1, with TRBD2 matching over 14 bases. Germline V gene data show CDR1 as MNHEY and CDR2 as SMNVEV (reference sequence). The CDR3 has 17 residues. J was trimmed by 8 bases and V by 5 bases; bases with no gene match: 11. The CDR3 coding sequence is TGTGCCAGCAGTCCCGGGACTAGCGGGAGTTTAGTTGATGAGCAGTTCTTA. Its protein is CASSPGTSGSLVDEQFL.

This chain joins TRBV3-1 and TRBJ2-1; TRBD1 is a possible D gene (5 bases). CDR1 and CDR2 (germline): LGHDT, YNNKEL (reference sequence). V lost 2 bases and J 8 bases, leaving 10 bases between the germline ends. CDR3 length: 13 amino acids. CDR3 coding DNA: TGTGCCAGCAGCCAACATCAGGGCGATGAGCAGTTCTTC. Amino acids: CASSQHQGDEQFF.

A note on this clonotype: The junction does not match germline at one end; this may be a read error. CDR3: CASSLAGGSNQPQHF. The DNA of the CDR3 is TGTGCCAGCAGCCTAGCCGGTGGTAGCAATCAGCCCCAGCATTTT. The chain carries TRBV7-2 and TRBJ1-5; D not certain. The CDR3 covers 15 residues. Germline V CDR1 and CDR2: SGHTA, FQGNSA.

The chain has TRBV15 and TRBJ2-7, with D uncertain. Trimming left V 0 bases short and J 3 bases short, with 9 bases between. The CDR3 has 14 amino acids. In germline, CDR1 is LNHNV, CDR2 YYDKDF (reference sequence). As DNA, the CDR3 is TGTGCCACCAGCAGAGATCGCCGCATCTACGAGCAGTACTTC. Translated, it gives CATSRDRRIYEQYF.

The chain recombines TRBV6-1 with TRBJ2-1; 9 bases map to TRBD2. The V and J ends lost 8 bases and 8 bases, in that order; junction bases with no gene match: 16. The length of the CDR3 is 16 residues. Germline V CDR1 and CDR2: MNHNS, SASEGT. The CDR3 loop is CASRPSGAGGGDEQFF. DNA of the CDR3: TGTGCCAGCCGCCCCTCCGGGGCGGGAGGGGGGGATGAGCAGTTCTTC.

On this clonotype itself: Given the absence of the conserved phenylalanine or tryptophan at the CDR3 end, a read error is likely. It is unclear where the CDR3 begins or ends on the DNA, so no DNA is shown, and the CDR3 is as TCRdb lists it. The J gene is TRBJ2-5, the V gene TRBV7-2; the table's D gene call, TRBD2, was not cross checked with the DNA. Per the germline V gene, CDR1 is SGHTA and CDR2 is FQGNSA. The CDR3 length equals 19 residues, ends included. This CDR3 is CASSLRGASGRPDGETKYL.

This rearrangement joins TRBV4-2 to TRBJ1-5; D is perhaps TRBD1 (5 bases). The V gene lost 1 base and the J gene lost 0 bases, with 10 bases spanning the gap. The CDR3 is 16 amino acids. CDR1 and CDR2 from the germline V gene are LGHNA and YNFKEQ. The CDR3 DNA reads TGTGCCAGCAGCCAAGTGGGACTTTATAGCAATCAGCCCCAGCATTTT. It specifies CASSQVGLYSNQPQHF.

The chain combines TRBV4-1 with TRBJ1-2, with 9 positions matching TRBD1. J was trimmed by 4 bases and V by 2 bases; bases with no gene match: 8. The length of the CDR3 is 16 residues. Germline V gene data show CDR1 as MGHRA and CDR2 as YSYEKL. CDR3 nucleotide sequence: TGCGCCAGCAGCCAACCAGTCGGACAGGGGATCTATGGCTACACCTTC. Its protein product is CASSQPVGQGIYGYTF.

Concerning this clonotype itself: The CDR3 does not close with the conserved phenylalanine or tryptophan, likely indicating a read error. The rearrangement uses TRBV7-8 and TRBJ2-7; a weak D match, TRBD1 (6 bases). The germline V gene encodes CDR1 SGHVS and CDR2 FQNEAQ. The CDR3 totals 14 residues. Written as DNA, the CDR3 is TGTGCCAGCAGATGGGACACCCCTGGCTACGGGCAGTACTGC. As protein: CASRWDTPGYGQYC.

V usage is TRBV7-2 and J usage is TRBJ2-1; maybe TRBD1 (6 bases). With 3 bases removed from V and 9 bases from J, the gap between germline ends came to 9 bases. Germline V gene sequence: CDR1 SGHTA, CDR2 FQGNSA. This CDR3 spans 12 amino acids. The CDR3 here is CASSLPRGEQFF. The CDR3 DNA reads TGTGCCAGCAGCTTGCCCAGGGGTGAGCAGTTCTTC.

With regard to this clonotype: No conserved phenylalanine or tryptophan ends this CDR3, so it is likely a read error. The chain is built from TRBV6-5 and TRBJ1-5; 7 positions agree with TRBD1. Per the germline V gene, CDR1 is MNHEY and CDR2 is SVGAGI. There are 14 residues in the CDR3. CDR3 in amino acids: CASRMGQKNHPQHC. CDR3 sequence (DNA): TGTGCCAGCAGAATGGGACAGAAGAATCATCCCCAGCATTGT.

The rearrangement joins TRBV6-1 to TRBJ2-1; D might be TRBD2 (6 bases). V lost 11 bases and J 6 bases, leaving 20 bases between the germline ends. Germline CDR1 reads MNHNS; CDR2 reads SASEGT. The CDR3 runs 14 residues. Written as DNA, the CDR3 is TGTGCCGGTAGTGTGGGACTCGAACCCAATGAGCAGTTCTTC. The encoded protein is CAGSVGLEPNEQFF.

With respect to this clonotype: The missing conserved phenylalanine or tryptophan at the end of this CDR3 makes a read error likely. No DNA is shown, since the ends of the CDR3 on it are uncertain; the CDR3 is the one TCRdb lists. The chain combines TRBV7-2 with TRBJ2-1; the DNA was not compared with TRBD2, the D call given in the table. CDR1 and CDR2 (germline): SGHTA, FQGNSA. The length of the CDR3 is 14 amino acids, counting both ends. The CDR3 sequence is CASSQAGVRKEQLL.

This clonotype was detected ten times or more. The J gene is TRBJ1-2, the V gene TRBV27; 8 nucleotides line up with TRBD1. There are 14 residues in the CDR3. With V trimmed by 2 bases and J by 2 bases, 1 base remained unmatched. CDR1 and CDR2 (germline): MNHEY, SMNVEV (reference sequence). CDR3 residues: CASSLQGANYGYTF. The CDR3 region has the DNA TGTGCCAGCAGTTTACAGGGGGCCAACTATGGCTACACCTTC.

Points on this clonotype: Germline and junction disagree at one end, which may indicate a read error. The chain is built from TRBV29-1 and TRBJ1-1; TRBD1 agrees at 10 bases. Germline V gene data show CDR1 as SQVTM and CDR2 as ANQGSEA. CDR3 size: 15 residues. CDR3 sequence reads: CSVSGTGVSFTEDFF. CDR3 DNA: TGCAGCGTTTCTGGGACAGGGGTTTCATTCACTGAAGATTTCTTT.

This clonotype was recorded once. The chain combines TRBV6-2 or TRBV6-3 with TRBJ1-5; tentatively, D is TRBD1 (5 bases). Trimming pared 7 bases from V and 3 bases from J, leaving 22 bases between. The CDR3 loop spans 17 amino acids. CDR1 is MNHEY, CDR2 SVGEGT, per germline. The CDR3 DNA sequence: TGTGCCAGCACTTCAGGGAAGACCACCACACTCAATCAGCCCCAGCATTTT. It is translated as CASTSGKTTTLNQPQHF.

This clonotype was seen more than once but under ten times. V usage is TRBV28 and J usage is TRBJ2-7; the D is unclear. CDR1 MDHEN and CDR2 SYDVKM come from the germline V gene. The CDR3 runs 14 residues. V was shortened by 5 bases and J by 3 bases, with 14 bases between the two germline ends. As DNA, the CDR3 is TGTGCCAGCAGTCCCACCCAGCCAGACTACGAGCAGTACTTC. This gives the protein CASSPTQPDYEQYF.

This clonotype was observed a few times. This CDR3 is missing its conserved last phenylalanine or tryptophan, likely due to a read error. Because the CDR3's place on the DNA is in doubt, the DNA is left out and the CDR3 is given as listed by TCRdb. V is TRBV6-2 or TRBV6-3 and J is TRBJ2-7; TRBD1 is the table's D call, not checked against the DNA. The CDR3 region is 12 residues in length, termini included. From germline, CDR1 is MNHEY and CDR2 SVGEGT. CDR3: CASSYPPPERDL.